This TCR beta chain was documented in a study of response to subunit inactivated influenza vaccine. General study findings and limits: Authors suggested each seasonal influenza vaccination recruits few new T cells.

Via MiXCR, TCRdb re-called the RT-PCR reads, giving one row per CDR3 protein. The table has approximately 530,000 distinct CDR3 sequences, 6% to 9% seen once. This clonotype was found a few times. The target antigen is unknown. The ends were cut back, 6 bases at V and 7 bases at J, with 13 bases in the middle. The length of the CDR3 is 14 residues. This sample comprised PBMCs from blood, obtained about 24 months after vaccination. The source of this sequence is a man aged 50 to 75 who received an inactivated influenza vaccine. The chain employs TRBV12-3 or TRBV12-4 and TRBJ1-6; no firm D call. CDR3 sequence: CASRYGGWNSPLHF. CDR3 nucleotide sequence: TGTGCCAGCAGATACGGAGGCTGGAATTCACCCCTCCACTTT.